The 19 T cell receptor beta chains below were found in one sample sequenced in a study of vaccination and CD4 T cells after COVID-19. These receptors have no known antigen. Researchers used the Oncomine TCR Beta short-read assay to sequence DNA from cultured CD4+ T cells. TCRdb called the PCR reads again in MiXCR, with one record for every CDR3 protein. The repertoire holds approximately 15,000 distinct CDR3 sequences, with nearly 55% as singletons. The treatment is: approximately nine-day PBMC culture with coronavirus spike peptide pools or control peptides (ViraFEST assay). This specimen was CD4+ T cells from blood, cultured in vitro, taken before SARS-CoV-2 vaccination. The source of these receptors is a human donor who had recovered from COVID-19.

With regard to this clonotype: The junction and the germline gene differ at one end; a read error may be behind it. The genes are TRBV6-2 or TRBV6-3 and TRBJ1-4; no reliable D call. This CDR3 comprises 16 residues. CDR1 is MNHEY and CDR2 is SVGEGT in the germline V gene. For the CDR3, the DNA is TGTGCCAGCAGTCCCCGGCCGAATAGATCGGTTGAAAAGCTGTTTTTT. Amino acids: CASSPRPNRSVEKLFF.

Written as DNA, the CDR3 is TGTGCCACCAGCTCCCTCCGGACTAGCCGTTACACAGATACGCAGTATTTT. Translating it yields CATSSLRTSRYTDTQYF. This chain joins TRBV15 and TRBJ2-3, with 8 bases lining up with TRBD2. Trimming at V came to 5 bases and at J to 2 bases, leaving 12 bases not matched to a gene. CDR1 LNHNV and CDR2 YYDKDF come from the germline V gene (reference sequence). The CDR3 is 17 residues long.

The J gene is TRBJ1-2, the V gene TRBV27; tentatively, D is TRBD1 (5 bases). Looked up from germline, CDR1 is MNHEY and CDR2 is SMNVEV (reference sequence). This CDR3 is built from 15 residues. Trimming stripped 2 bases from V and 0 bases from J, with 10 bases between. CDR3 nucleotide sequence: TGTGCCAGCAGTTTAAGACAGCCATCTAACTATGGCTACACCTTC. Protein sequence: CASSLRQPSNYGYTF.

This chain links TRBV28 with TRBJ2-2; 9 positions agree with TRBD1. Germline loops: CDR1 MDHEN, CDR2 SYDVKM. The V and J ends lost 5 bases and 5 bases, in that order; junction bases with no gene match: 9. This CDR3 region has 16 residues. CDR3 nucleotide sequence: TGTGCCAGCAGTACCGTCGGGACAGGGTATACCGGGGAGCTGTTTTTT. It translates to CASSTVGTGYTGELFF.

This clonotype was picked up a small number of times. This sequence joins TRBV20-1 and TRBJ1-5, with TRBD1 matching 7 bases. Unmatched junction bases numbered 5, after V lost 3 bases and J lost 0 bases. The CDR3 covers 15 residues. Germline assignment: CDR1 DFQATT and CDR2 SNEGSKA (reference sequence). Here the CDR3 DNA reads TGCAGTGCTAGTGTCGGGACAGATAGCAATCAGCCCCAGCATTTT. Protein: CSASVGTDSNQPQHF.

This chain joins TRBV19 and TRBJ1-2; tentative D call: TRBD1 (6 bases). CDR1 LNHDA and CDR2 SQIVND come from the germline V gene (reference sequence). The ends were cut back, 3 bases at V and 4 bases at J, with 18 bases in the middle. This CDR3 comprises 16 residues. In DNA, the CDR3 is TGTGCCAGTAGTATCGGGACATTTATCTCGGGCTATGGCTACACCTTC. This encodes CASSIGTFISGYGYTF.

This clonotype turned up a few times. This rearrangement joins TRBV15 to TRBJ2-7; 10 bases line up with TRBD2. J gave up 0 bases and V 0 bases, and 5 bases lay outside the gene matches. The CDR3 runs to 17 residues. Germline CDR1 is LNHNV and CDR2 is YYDKDF (reference sequence). The CDR3: CATSREGASGSSYEQYF. Written as DNA, the CDR3 is TGTGCCACCAGCAGAGAGGGGGCTAGCGGGAGCTCCTACGAGCAGTACTTC. Based on the CDR3 plus reference TRBV15 and TRBJ2-7, the full variable domain is DAMVIQNPRYQVTQFGKPVTLSCSQTLNHNVMYWYQQKSSQAPKLLFHYYDKDFNNEADTPDNFQSRRPNTSFCFLDIRSPGLGDTAMYLCATSREGASGSSYEQYFGPGTRLTVT.

The CDR3 nucleotides are TGTGCCAGCAGCTTCTTTGGGGCGAACACCGGGGAGCTGTTTTTT. This translates into CASSFFGANTGELFF. This chain uses TRBV7-9 with TRBJ2-2; D gene unclear. The V end was cut by 3 bases, the J end by 0 bases, with 8 bases between. Looked up from germline, CDR1 is SEHNR and CDR2 is FQNEAQ (reference sequence). The CDR3 runs to 15 residues.

This clonotype was seen a few times. The rearrangement uses TRBV6-1 and TRBJ1-5; D is unclear. V was shortened by 0 bases and J by 9 bases, with 9 bases between the two germline ends. The CDR3 loop spans 13 amino acids. The germline V gene has CDR1 MNHNS and CDR2 SASEGT. CDR3: CASSEAGLRPQHF. Written as DNA, the CDR3 is TGTGCCAGCAGTGAAGCTGGGTTGCGGCCCCAGCATTTT.

This clonotype occurred a few times. This chain joins TRBV24-1 and TRBJ2-5, with TRBD1 identical over 8 bases. Germline CDR1 KGHDR, CDR2 SFDVKD. The CDR3 has 15 residues. Germline trimming cut 4 bases from V and 5 bases from J; bases unmatched to any gene: 8. CDR3 sequence reads: CATSEPQGTGETQYF. As DNA, the CDR3 is TGTGCCACCAGTGAGCCGCAGGGGACAGGCGAGACCCAGTACTTC.

V is TRBV24-1 and J is TRBJ2-4, with 9 nucleotides matching TRBD1. The J call is uncertain, as TRBJ2-7 better fits the DNA end. CDR3 length equals 13 residues. Germline assignment: CDR1 KGHDR and CDR2 SFDVKD. The CDR3 DNA is TGTGCCACCAGTGACCCGGGACAGGGCGAGCAGTACTTC. This gives the protein CATSDPGQGEQYF.

V and J are TRBV19 and TRBJ1-2; D gene ambiguous. CDR3 length: 15 amino acids. The germline gives CDR1 LNHDA, CDR2 SQIVND (reference sequence). Trimming cost V 0 bases and J 4 bases, with 12 bases left between them. The CDR3 here is CASSIDGSGIYGYTF. In DNA form, the CDR3 reads TGTGCCAGTAGTATAGACGGGAGCGGGATCTATGGCTACACCTTC.

The gene calls are TRBV7-2 and TRBJ2-5; the D gene is possibly TRBD1 (6 bases). This CDR3 spans 14 amino acids. Germline assignment: CDR1 SGHTA and CDR2 FQGNSA. V gave up 5 bases and J gave up 4 bases, with 14 bases separating them. In DNA, the CDR3 is TGTGCCAGCAGCGCAAGCTTGGGGGCAGAGACCCAGTACTTC. It codes for CASSASLGAETQYF.

The V gene is TRBV6-4, the J gene TRBJ2-3; TRBD2 aligns across 10 bases. With 8 bases clipped from V and 4 bases from J, the junction kept 12 bases outside the gene matches. Germline loops: CDR1 MRHNA, CDR2 SNTAGT. The CDR3 runs to 16 residues. This CDR3 reads CASGMRLAGVADTQYF. Here the CDR3 DNA reads TGTGCCAGCGGCATGCGGCTAGCGGGAGTGGCAGATACGCAGTATTTT.

The chain uses TRBV6-1 and TRBJ1-5; D gene ambiguous. The V end lost 2 bases, the J end lost 0 bases, and 17 bases lay between the germline ends. The CDR3 has 18 amino acids. Germline CDR1 is MNHNS and CDR2 is SASEGT. The CDR3 sequence: CASSESGRARYSNQPQHF. CDR3 sequence (DNA): TGTGCCAGCAGTGAATCAGGAAGAGCCCGGTATAGCAATCAGCCCCAGCATTTT.

This clonotype has only a few counts. The chain uses TRBV24-1 and TRBJ2-2; a weak D match, TRBD2 (5 bases). The germline V and J ends were trimmed by 5 bases and 4 bases, with 13 bases remaining between them. Germline V gives CDR1 KGHDR, CDR2 SFDVKD. The CDR3 contains 15 residues. CDR3 loop: CATSGSTGSTGELFF. The CDR3 DNA follows: TGTGCCACCAGTGGGTCCACGGGGTCCACCGGGGAGCTGTTTTTT.

This clonotype was seen only once. The rearrangement joins TRBV5-4 to TRBJ1-6; 7 nucleotides agree with TRBD1. The V segment lost 4 bases and the J segment 7 bases; nucleotides outside the gene matches: 5. CDR3 length: 14 residues. Germline V gene lookup returns CDR1 SGHNT and CDR2 YYREEE (reference sequence). CDR3 region: CASSEDRENSPLHF. In DNA form, the CDR3 reads TGTGCCAGCAGCGAAGACAGGGAGAATTCACCCCTCCACTTT.

This sequence joins TRBV27 and TRBJ2-2, with a weak D call TRBD2 (6 bases). Trimming removed 5 bases from V and 10 bases from J, with 29 bases in between. The CDR3 sequence is 18 residues long. CDR1 is MNHEY and CDR2 is SMNVEV in the germline V gene (reference sequence). CDR3 region: CASSQMVGRGGKVAELFF. The CDR3 DNA reads as TGTGCCAGCAGTCAAATGGTCGGGCGGGGCGGGAAAGTCGCGGAGCTGTTTTTT.

V is TRBV7-2 and J is TRBJ2-1; D not certain. Germline V gene data show CDR1 as SGHTA and CDR2 as FQGNSA. The CDR3 spans 15 residues. Trimming removed 5 bases from V and 0 bases from J, with 11 bases in between. In nucleotides, the CDR3 is TGTGCCAGCAGCCTCCGCCACAGCTCCTACAATGAGCAGTTCTTC. This codes for CASSLRHSSYNEQFF.